These 8 T cell receptor beta chains originate from one sample sequenced in a study of T cells in localized non-small cell lung cancer. TCRdb keeps only in-frame clones here, not all; method: immunoSEQ multiplex PCR. There are around 25,000 clones in the sample; approximately 90% occur only once, and roughly 2.7% lies in the top ten. Here the sequenced sample was peripheral blood, taken before any cancer treatment. These receptors originate from a woman aged 35 to 70 with stage I lung adenocarcinoma.

The genes are TRBV10-3 and TRBJ2-5, with D possibly being TRBD1 (6 bases). The V end lost 10 bases, the J end lost 1 base, and 13 bases lay between the germline ends. Germline CDR1 ENHRY, CDR2 SYGVKD. CDR3 length equals 13 residues. The CDR3 here is CASRGPRQETQYF. For the CDR3, the DNA is TGTGCCAGCAGGGGACCCCGCCAAGAGACCCAGTACTTC.

This sequence joins TRBV2 and TRBJ2-1, with 7 nucleotides matching TRBD2. Trimming removed 6 bases from V and 15 bases from J; junction bases left unmatched: 11. The CDR3 has 12 residues. CDR1 and CDR2 from the germline V gene are SNHLY and FYNNEI. CDR3: CASSGNSGNGFF. CDR3 sequence (DNA): TGTGCCAGCAGCGGAAACAGCGGGAATGGGTTCTTC.

The chain links TRBV5-1 to TRBJ1-1; D gene uncertain. The germline V gene has CDR1 SGHRS and CDR2 YFSETQ. Deletions cut 4 bases from V and 0 bases from J, with 22 bases between. The length of the CDR3 is 18 residues. The CDR3 bases are TGCGCCAGCAGCCCGGGGTTATTTAGGGAATATATGAACACTGAAGCTTTCTTT. Protein: CASSPGLFREYMNTEAFF.

In nucleotides, the CDR3 is TGTGCCAGCAAGTCTTCGGGGGGGAATGGCTACACCTTC. Amino acids: CASKSSGGNGYTF. V is TRBV6-1 and J is TRBJ1-2; tentatively, D is TRBD1 (5 bases). CDR1 and CDR2 (germline): MNHNS, SASEGT. The CDR3 has 13 amino acids. V lost 7 bases, J lost 6 bases, and 15 bases lay in between.

This clone was picked up one time. The V gene is TRBV28, the J gene TRBJ2-5, with D maybe TRBD1 (6 bases). From germline, CDR1 is MDHEN and CDR2 SYDVKM. V lost 6 bases and J lost 9, with 17 bases in between. The CDR3 runs to 13 residues. The CDR3: CASSHREGAAQYF. In nucleotides, the CDR3 is TGTGCCAGCAGCCACAGGGAAGGCGCGGCCCAGTACTTC. The full variable domain, with the rest looked up from reference TRBV28 and TRBJ2-5, is DVKVTQSSRYLVKRTGEKVFLECVQDMDHENMFWYRQDPGLGLRLIYFSYDVKMKEKGDIPEGYSVSREKKERFSLILESASTNQTSMYLCASSHREGAAQYFGPGTRLLVL.

This clone was counted once. At one of its ends the junction is not consistent with the germline gene, which may arise from a read error. DNA for the CDR3: TGTGCCGGCTCAACGAAATTGGCCGGGGAGCTGTTTTTT. This gives the protein CAGSTKLAGELFF. The chain employs TRBV18 and TRBJ2-2; D gene uncertain. The V gene's germline CDR1 is KGHSH and CDR2 LQKENI. The CDR3 is 13 residues long.

The chain joins TRBV12-5 to TRBJ1-2; D not resolved. The germline gives CDR1 LGHNT, CDR2 FRNRAP. V was trimmed by 7 bases and J by 2 bases, leaving 11 bases between them. This CDR3 contains 13 residues. The CDR3 loop reads CASARDTNYGYTF. CDR3 sequence (DNA): TGTGCTAGTGCCCGCGACACCAACTATGGCTACACCTTC. The whole variable domain, filled in from reference TRBV12-5 and TRBJ1-2, reads DARVTQTPRHKVTEMGQEVTMRCQPILGHNTVFWYRQTMMQGLELLAYFRNRAPLDDSGMPKDRFSAEMPDATLATLKIQPSEPRDSAVYFCASARDTNYGYTFGSGTRLTVV.

The chain combines TRBV6-1 with TRBJ2-1; no firm D call. Trimming removed 0 bases at V and 8 bases at J, with 11 bases between. CDR3 length: 14 residues. Germline V gene sequence: CDR1 MNHNS, CDR2 SASEGT. The DNA of the CDR3 is TGTGCCAGCAGTGAAGCGGATTCGTGGGATGAGCAGTTCTTC. This sequence encodes CASSEADSWDEQFF.